These 14 T cell receptor beta chains share one sample of origin, sequenced in a study of breast tumors, draining lymph nodes, adjacent tissues. Axillary draining lymph nodes of breast cancer patients supplied the node samples. TCRdb processed the multiplex PCR reads anew with MiXCR; each CDR3 protein has one entry. The top ten hold 3.6% of the sample, which has 200,000 to 250,000 distinct CDR3 sequences, 30% to 35% seen once. The sample was axillary lymph node tissue. Receptors originate from a female donor with breast cancer. Some clones in this sample may be carry-over from other donors' samples.

The chain couples TRBV19 to TRBJ1-6; D not certain. The CDR3 is 12 residues long. Trimming removed 3 bases at V and 8 bases at J, with 5 bases between. Germline lookup yields CDR1 LNHDA and CDR2 SQIVND (reference sequence). The CDR3 loop reads CASSIRDSPLHF. CDR3 coding DNA: TGTGCCAGTAGTATCCGTGATTCACCCCTCCACTTT.

This clonotype came up many times. V and J are TRBV2 and TRBJ1-4; 9 positions match TRBD1. V trimming: 6 bases; J trimming: 5 bases; junction bases outside the gene matches: 10. The CDR3 loop spans 16 amino acids. Per the germline V gene, CDR1 is SNHLY and CDR2 is FYNNEI. CDR3 nucleotides: TGTGCCAGCAGACGGGACAGGGCTAGCAGGAATGAAAAACTGTTTTTT. Translating it yields CASRRDRASRNEKLFF.

This clonotype was found many times. This sequence joins TRBV5-5 and TRBJ1-2, with D perhaps TRBD1 (6 bases). The V end was cut by 4 bases, the J end by 9 bases, with 16 bases between. The germline V gene encodes CDR1 SGHKS and CDR2 YYEKEE (reference sequence). This CDR3 has 13 amino acids. This CDR3 reads CASSPQGGRSYTF. CDR3 nucleotide sequence: TGTGCCAGCAGCCCCCAAGGGGGAAGAAGCTACACCTTC. The variable domain in full, completed from reference TRBV5-5 and TRBJ1-2, reads DAGVTQSPTHLIKTRGQQVTLRCSPISGHKSVSWYQQVLGQGPQFIFQYYEKEERGRGNFPDRFSARQFPNYSSELNVNALLLGDSALYLCASSPQGGRSYTFGSGTRLTVV.

Many counts were recorded for this clonotype. The gene calls are TRBV6-6 and TRBJ1-2, with TRBD1 as a possible D gene (5 bases). Per germline, CDR1 MNHNY and CDR2 SVGAGI (reference sequence). The CDR3 is made up of 12 amino acids. V lost 6 bases to trimming and J lost 8 bases, with 13 bases between them. CDR3 region: CASRAGGWGYTF. CDR3 bases: TGTGCCAGCAGAGCTGGGGGATGGGGCTACACCTTC.

With regard to this clonotype: An end of the junction does not agree with germline; a read error may underlie this. The chain couples TRBV12-3 or TRBV12-4 to TRBJ2-7; D might be TRBD1 (6 bases). There are 16 residues in the CDR3. The CDR3 spells CASSLGLGAYSYEQCF. In DNA, the CDR3 is TGTGCCAGCAGTTTAGGGCTGGGGGCATACTCCTACGAGCAGTGCTTC.

This clonotype appeared many times. The J gene is TRBJ2-1, the V gene TRBV20-1; TRBD2 aligns across 7 bases. This CDR3 comprises 14 residues. V gave up 1 base and J gave up 9 bases; unmatched junction bases: 9. Per the germline V gene, CDR1 is DFQATT and CDR2 is SNEGSKA (reference sequence). The CDR3 nucleotides are TGCAGTGCTAGAGTTGCCGGACTAGTCGGTGAGCAGTTCTTC. Residues: CSARVAGLVGEQFF.

Ten or more counts support this clonotype. The gene calls are TRBV7-3 and TRBJ1-6, with D perhaps matching TRBD1 (6 bases). CDR3 length: 13 amino acids. Trimming left V 5 bases short and J 15 bases short, with 17 bases between. Germline CDR1 reads SGHTA; CDR2 reads FQGTGA. CDR3 loop: CASSRSGGLDLHF. As DNA, the CDR3 is TGTGCCAGCAGCCGTAGTGGGGGGCTTGACCTCCACTTT.

Concerning this clonotype: A read error is possible here, since a much larger clone lies one base away. The rearrangement links TRBV12-3 or TRBV12-4 to TRBJ2-5, with 11 bases aligning to TRBD1. Losses at the gene ends were 3 bases for V and 5 bases for J; bases not matched to a gene: 5. The CDR3 totals 15 residues. As DNA, the CDR3 is TGTGCCAGCAGTTTCGGGACAGGGGGAATCGAGACCCAGTACTTC. It codes for CASSFGTGGIETQYF.

This clonotype was recorded many times. This clone may be a read error of a much larger clone one base away. The V and J genes are TRBV7-7 and TRBJ2-5, with TRBD1 as a possible D gene (6 bases). The CDR3 is 15 residues long. Germline CDR1 reads SSHAT; CDR2 reads FNYEAQ (reference sequence). The CDR3 loop is CASSLGGNRAETQHF. The CDR3 coding sequence is TGTGCTAGCAGCTTAGGCGGTAACAGGGCGGAGACCCAGCACTTC.

In the case of this clonotype: A much larger clone is a single base away; this may be a read error. V and J are TRBV6-9 and TRBJ2-7; no clear D gene. Between the trimmed V and J ends, which lost 5 bases and 9 bases, there was a span of 11 bases. Germline-derived CDR1 and CDR2 are MNHGY and SVAAGI. The CDR3 is made up of 11 amino acids. Here the CDR3 DNA reads TGTGCCAGCAGTGAAGTTCCCGGGCAGTACTTC. Translating gives CASSEVPGQYF.

Note on this clonotype: A much larger clone differs by one base, so this may be a read error. This sequence joins TRBV20-1 and TRBJ2-7; TRBD2 aligns across 8 bases. V dropped 4 bases and J dropped 4; count of bases not matched to a gene: 12. Per germline, CDR1 DFQATT and CDR2 SNEGSKA (reference sequence). This CDR3 is 15 amino acids long. The DNA of the CDR3 is TGCAGTGCTATCGACGGTAGCGGGAAGGCGTACGAGCAGTACTTC. Translation: CSAIDGSGKAYEQYF.

This clonotype showed up many times. The chain carries TRBV12-3 or TRBV12-4 and TRBJ2-5, with 8 nucleotides matching TRBD2. The V and J ends lost 8 bases and 5 bases, in that order; junction bases with no gene match: 4. The CDR3 consists of 12 residues. This chain's CDR3 is CASGRGGETQYF. The CDR3, as DNA: TGTGCCAGCGGCCGGGGGGGTGAGACCCAGTACTTC.

For this clonotype: A much more abundant neighbour one base away suggests this may be a read error. J is TRBJ2-7 and V is TRBV9, with TRBD1 identical over 8 bases. V lost 0 bases, J lost 3 bases, and 8 bases stayed unmatched. The CDR3 extends over 16 amino acids. Germline CDR1 reads SGDLS; CDR2 reads YYNGEE. The CDR3 coding sequence is TGTGCCAGCAGCGTAGGCGCCAGGGGGCAGATCTACGAGCAGTACTTC. Its protein is CASSVGARGQIYEQYF.

This clonotype showed up many times. The chain recombines TRBV19 with TRBJ1-5, with TRBD1 as a possible D gene (6 bases). The CDR3 sequence is 13 residues long. Germline CDR1 LNHDA, CDR2 SQIVND (reference sequence). Trimming left V 7 bases short and J 2 bases short, with 9 bases between. In DNA form, the CDR3 reads TGTGCCAGTACGGGGGCGGGCAATCAGCCCCAGCATTTT. It translates to CASTGAGNQPQHF.